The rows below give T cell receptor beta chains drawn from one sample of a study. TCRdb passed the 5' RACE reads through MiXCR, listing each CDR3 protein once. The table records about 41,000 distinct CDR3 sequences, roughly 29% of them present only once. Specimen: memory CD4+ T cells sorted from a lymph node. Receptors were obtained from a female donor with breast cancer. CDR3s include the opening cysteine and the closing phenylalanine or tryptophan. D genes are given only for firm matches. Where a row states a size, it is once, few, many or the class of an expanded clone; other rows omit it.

CDR3 protein: CASSRTGPLSDTQYF; CDR3 DNA: TGTGCCAGCAGCCGGACTGGACCGCTCTCAGATACGCAGTATTTT; V gene: TRBV7-2; D gene: .; J gene: TRBJ2-3; clone size: .
CDR3 protein: CASSQSGKGNTGELFF; CDR3 DNA: TGCGCCAGCAGCCAGAGCGGGAAAGGAAACACCGGGGAGCTGTTTTTT; V gene: TRBV5-1; D gene: TRBD2; J gene: TRBJ2-2; clone size: .
CDR3 protein: CASSQPDREPGGLFF; CDR3 DNA: TGCGCCAGCAGCCAACCGGACAGGGAACCCGGGGGGCTGTTTTTT; V gene: TRBV5-1; D gene: TRBD1; J gene: TRBJ2-2; clone size: .
CDR3 protein: CASSSGRGNQPQHF; CDR3 DNA: TGTGCCAGCAGTTCCGGACGGGGAAATCAGCCCCAGCATTTT; V gene: TRBV27; D gene: .; J gene: TRBJ1-5; clone size: few
CDR3 protein: CASSPGRERYNEQFF; CDR3 DNA: TGTGCCAGCAGCCCGGGGCGGGAGAGGTACAATGAGCAGTTCTTC; V gene: TRBV27; D gene: TRBD2; J gene: TRBJ2-1; clone size: once
CDR3 protein: CASSGTGASEQYF; CDR3 DNA: TGTGCCAGCAGCGGGACTGGGGCCTCCGAGCAGTACTTC; V gene: TRBV5-5; D gene: .; J gene: TRBJ2-7; clone size: .
CDR3 protein: CASSEGTGSTGELFF; CDR3 DNA: TGTGCCAGCAGTGAAGGGACAGGATCCACCGGGGAGCTGTTTTTT; V gene: TRBV6-1; D gene: TRBD1; J gene: TRBJ2-2; clone size: many
CDR3 protein: CASSSGGLSYEQYF; CDR3 DNA: TGCGCCAGCAGCTCGGGGGGACTCTCCTACGAGCAGTACTTC; V gene: TRBV5-1; D gene: TRBD2; J gene: TRBJ2-7; clone size: .
CDR3 protein: CASRGQGFDTEAFF; CDR3 DNA: TGTGCCAGCAGGGGACAGGGGTTTGACACTGAAGCTTTCTTT; V gene: TRBV6-1; D gene: TRBD1; J gene: TRBJ1-1; clone size: .
CDR3 protein: CASSPLRTAATNEKLFF; CDR3 DNA: TGCGCCAGCAGCCCACTACGGACAGCCGCAACTAATGAAAAACTGTTTTTT; V gene: TRBV4-1; D gene: .; J gene: TRBJ1-4; clone size: .
CDR3 protein: CAISEPTNEKLFF; CDR3 DNA: TGTGCCATCAGTGAACCCACTAATGAAAAACTGTTTTTT; V gene: TRBV10-3; D gene: .; J gene: TRBJ1-4; clone size: .
CDR3 protein: CASPRGRLAKNIQYF; CDR3 DNA: TGTGCCAGTCCGAGGGGAAGACTAGCCAAAAACATTCAGTACTTC; V gene: TRBV6-5; D gene: .; J gene: TRBJ2-4; clone size: few
CDR3 protein: CASSETQFTQETQYF; CDR3 DNA: TGTGCCAGCAGTGAAACCCAGTTTACACAAGAGACCCAGTACTTC; V gene: TRBV6-1; D gene: .; J gene: TRBJ2-5; clone size: .
CDR3 protein: CASSFNGDGDEQFF; CDR3 DNA: TGTGCCAGCAGCTTTAATGGGGATGGGGATGAGCAGTTCTTC; V gene: TRBV7-9; D gene: .; J gene: TRBJ2-1; clone size: .
CDR3 protein: CANSKSEQYF; CDR3 DNA: TGTGCCAACTCAAAAAGCGAGCAGTACTTC; V gene: TRBV6-6; D gene: .; J gene: TRBJ2-7; clone size: .
CDR3 protein: CASSLAGLADYNEQFF; CDR3 DNA: TGCGCCAGCAGCTTGGCGGGACTAGCGGACTACAATGAGCAGTTCTTC; V gene: TRBV5-1; D gene: TRBD2; J gene: TRBJ2-1; clone size: few
CDR3 protein: CAGSSTDSGANVLTF; CDR3 DNA: TGTGCCGGCAGTTCCACAGACTCTGGGGCCAACGTCCTGACTTTC; V gene: TRBV6-5; D gene: .; J gene: TRBJ2-6; clone size: once
CDR3 protein: CATSDLQVGQGARGTQYF; CDR3 DNA: TGTGCCACCAGTGATTTGCAGGTGGGACAGGGGGCGCGGGGGACCCAGTACTTC; V gene: TRBV24-1; D gene: TRBD1; J gene: TRBJ2-5; clone size: few
CDR3 protein: CASTAGVSSPLHF; CDR3 DNA: TGTGCCAGCACTGCAGGGGTTTCTTCACCCCTCCACTTT; V gene: TRBV6-5; D gene: .; J gene: TRBJ1-6; clone size: .
CDR3 protein: CASSGDQGYEQYF; CDR3 DNA: TGTGCCAGCAGCGGGGACCAGGGGTACGAGCAGTACTTC; V gene: TRBV4-2; D gene: .; J gene: TRBJ2-7; clone size: many
CDR3 protein: CSVYEGLADEQFF; CDR3 DNA: TGCAGCGTTTACGAAGGACTAGCCGATGAGCAGTTCTTC; V gene: TRBV29-1; D gene: TRBD2; J gene: TRBJ2-1; clone size: many
CDR3 protein: CASSARQGGETQYF; CDR3 DNA: TGCGCCAGCAGCGCAAGACAGGGCGGGGAGACCCAGTACTTC; V gene: TRBV5-1; D gene: TRBD1; J gene: TRBJ2-5; clone size: few
CDR3 protein: CASSFPPGTSGGNEQFF; CDR3 DNA: TGCGCCAGCAGCTTTCCCCCGGGGACTAGCGGGGGCAATGAGCAGTTCTTC; V gene: TRBV5-1; D gene: TRBD2; J gene: TRBJ2-1; clone size: many
CDR3 protein: CASSLSGTGGSPPHF; CDR3 DNA: TGTGCCAGCAGCTTAAGTGGGACAGGGGGTTCACCCCCCCACTTT; V gene: TRBV7-3; D gene: TRBD1; J gene: TRBJ1-6; clone size: .
CDR3 protein: CASSWGNTGELFF; CDR3 DNA: TGCGCCAGCAGCTGGGGTAACACCGGGGAGCTGTTTTTT; V gene: TRBV5-1; D gene: .; J gene: TRBJ2-2; clone size: .
CDR3 protein: CATSLSVLAGTGPSEQFF; CDR3 DNA: TGTGCCACCAGCCTATCTGTTTTAGCGGGAACCGGGCCAAGTGAGCAGTTCTTC; V gene: TRBV15; D gene: TRBD2; J gene: TRBJ2-1; clone size: many
CDR3 protein: CASSLGDRGNEQFF; CDR3 DNA: TGCGCCAGCAGCTTGGGGGACAGGGGAAATGAGCAGTTCTTC; V gene: TRBV5-1; D gene: TRBD1; J gene: TRBJ2-1; clone size: .
CDR3 protein: CASSLETFLGEQYF; CDR3 DNA: TGTGCCAGCAGCTTAGAAACTTTCCTCGGCGAGCAGTACTTC; V gene: TRBV11-2; D gene: .; J gene: TRBJ2-7; clone size: .
CDR3 protein: CASSLVRVREQYF; CDR3 DNA: TGCGCCAGCAGCTTGGTTAGGGTTCGCGAGCAGTACTTC; V gene: TRBV5-1; D gene: .; J gene: TRBJ2-7; clone size: .
CDR3 protein: CSASQGREQYF; CDR3 DNA: TGCAGTGCTAGCCAGGGACGCGAGCAGTACTTC; V gene: TRBV20-1; D gene: .; J gene: TRBJ2-7; clone size: few
CDR3 protein: CASSEVWRNIYSNQPQHF; CDR3 DNA: TGTGCCAGCAGTGAAGTGTGGCGGAATATATATAGCAATCAGCCCCAGCATTTT; V gene: TRBV6-1; D gene: .; J gene: TRBJ1-5; clone size: .
CDR3 protein: CAIKGGGQGGYEQYF; CDR3 DNA: TGTGCCATCAAAGGAGGGGGACAGGGGGGCTACGAGCAGTACTTC; V gene: TRBV10-3; D gene: TRBD1; J gene: TRBJ2-7; clone size: many
CDR3 protein: CASREGLGDTQYF; CDR3 DNA: TGCGCCAGCAGAGAGGGCCTCGGAGATACGCAGTATTTT; V gene: TRBV4-1; D gene: .; J gene: TRBJ2-3; clone size: few
CDR3 protein: CASSTGRGETQYF; CDR3 DNA: TGCGCCAGCAGCACGGGACGAGGAGAGACCCAGTACTTC; V gene: TRBV5-1; D gene: .; J gene: TRBJ2-5; clone size: .
CDR3 protein: CASSHVSGQGVYGYTF; CDR3 DNA: TGCGCCAGCAGCCACGTATCGGGACAGGGGGTCTATGGCTACACCTTC; V gene: TRBV4-1; D gene: TRBD1; J gene: TRBJ1-2; clone size: .
CDR3 protein: CAHSGREGGTDTQYF; CDR3 DNA: TGTGCCCACTCGGGACGGGAGGGCGGAACAGATACGCAGTATTTT; V gene: TRBV21-1; D gene: .; J gene: TRBJ2-3; clone size: .